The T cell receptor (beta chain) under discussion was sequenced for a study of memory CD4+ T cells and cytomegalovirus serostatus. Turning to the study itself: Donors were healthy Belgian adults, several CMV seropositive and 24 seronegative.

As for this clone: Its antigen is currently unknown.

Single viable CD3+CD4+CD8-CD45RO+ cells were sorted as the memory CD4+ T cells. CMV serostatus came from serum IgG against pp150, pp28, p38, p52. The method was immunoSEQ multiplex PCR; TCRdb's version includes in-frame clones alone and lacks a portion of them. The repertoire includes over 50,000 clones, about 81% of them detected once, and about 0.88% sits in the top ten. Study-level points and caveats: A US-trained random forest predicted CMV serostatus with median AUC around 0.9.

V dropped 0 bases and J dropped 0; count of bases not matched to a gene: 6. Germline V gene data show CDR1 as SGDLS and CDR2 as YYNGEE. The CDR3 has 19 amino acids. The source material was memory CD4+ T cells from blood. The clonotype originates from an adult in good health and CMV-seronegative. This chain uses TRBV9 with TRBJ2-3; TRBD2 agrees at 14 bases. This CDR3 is CASSVGGTSGGWSTDTQYF. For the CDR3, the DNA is TGTGCCAGCAGCGTAGGGGGGACTAGCGGGGGCTGGAGCACAGATACGCAGTATTTT.